Below are 13 T cell receptor beta chains sequenced from a single sample in a study of blood T cell repertoires in COVID-19. Using immunoSEQ multiplex PCR, the repertoire was profiled, and TCRdb retains in-frame clones only, with some absent. The sample has about 150,000 clones, just over 85% seen once. Sequencing was done on a sample of peripheral blood. These TCRs come from a man between 65 and 85 years old with acute or convalescent COVID-19.

The chain has TRBV5-1 and TRBJ1-1; D possibly corresponds to TRBD1 (5 bases). V dropped 4 bases and J dropped 1 base, with 11 bases sitting between them. Germline V CDR1 and CDR2: SGHRS, YFSETQ. The CDR3 sequence is 14 residues long. CDR3 nucleotide sequence: TGCGCCAGCAGCATGACAGCCTGGAACACTGAAGCTTTCTTT. Residues: CASSMTAWNTEAFF.

The chain is built from TRBV6-2 or TRBV6-3 and TRBJ1-1; D is unclear. This CDR3 is built from 13 residues. Trimming shortened V by 5 bases and J by 1 base, and 8 bases separated the two germline ends. Germline V gives CDR1 MNHEY, CDR2 SVGEGT. This chain's CDR3 is CASSGRGNTEAFF. DNA of the CDR3: TGTGCCAGCAGTGGCAGAGGGAACACTGAAGCTTTCTTT.

J is TRBJ2-5 and V is TRBV2, with a weak D call TRBD2 (6 bases). The CDR3 length is 17 residues. From germline, CDR1 is SNHLY and CDR2 FYNNEI. Trimming removed 6 bases from V and 2 bases from J, with 22 bases in between. Here the CDR3 reads CASRDLALGSDQETQYF. The CDR3 DNA is TGTGCCAGCAGGGATCTAGCGTTGGGATCTGATCAAGAGACCCAGTACTTC.

The V call is TRBV5-1, the J call TRBJ2-3, with 14 positions matching TRBD2. V was pared by 0 bases and J by 3 bases, with 9 bases of the junction left unmatched. This CDR3 has 19 amino acids. CDR1 and CDR2 (germline): SGHRS, YFSETQ. The CDR3 DNA sequence: TGCGCCAGCAGCTTGGTAGCCGGACTAGCGGGAGGCGCAACAGATACGCAGTATTTT. This translates into CASSLVAGLAGGATDTQYF.

This clone was observed a few times. The V gene is TRBV29-1, the J gene TRBJ1-2; D remains ambiguous. Per the germline V gene, CDR1 is SQVTM and CDR2 is ANQGSEA. This CDR3 region has 8 residues. Trimming cost V 6 bases and J 13 bases, with 9 bases left between them. The CDR3 DNA is TGCAGCGTCACCCTACGCACCTTC. Translated: CSVTLRTF.

V and J are TRBV2 and TRBJ2-1, with D maybe TRBD2 (5 bases). In germline, CDR1 is SNHLY, CDR2 FYNNEI. The CDR3 contains 11 residues. Trimming left V 2 bases short and J 15 bases short, with 11 bases between. CDR3 nucleotide sequence: TGTGCCAGCAGTGAAAGGTCTAGCCGGTTCTTC. As protein: CASSERSSRFF.

The rearrangement links TRBV5-1 to TRBJ1-2, with D tentatively TRBD1 (5 bases). Germline CDR1 reads SGHRS; CDR2 reads YFSETQ. V was clipped by 2 bases and J by 7 bases, with 9 bases between them. The CDR3 totals 12 residues. The CDR3 region has the DNA TGCGCCAGCAGCTTCCAGGGTGCTGGCTACACCTTC. As protein: CASSFQGAGYTF. Looking up the rest from reference TRBV5-1 and TRBJ1-2 gives the full variable domain: KAGVTQTPRYLIKTRGQQVTLSCSPISGHRSVSWYQQTPGQGLQFLFEYFSETQRNKGNFPGRFSGRQFSNSRSEMNVSTLELGDSALYLCASSFQGAGYTFGSGTRLTVV.

The gene calls are TRBV19 and TRBJ2-3, with D hard to call. V shed 6 bases and J shed 0 bases, with 7 bases lying between them. The CDR3 totals 13 residues. The germline V gene has CDR1 LNHDA and CDR2 SQIVND (reference sequence). In nucleotides, the CDR3 is TGTGCCAGTAGCTTCCCCAGCACAGATACGCAGTATTTT. This translates into CASSFPSTDTQYF.

V gene TRBV7-2 combines with J gene TRBJ1-5, with a possible D match to TRBD1 (6 bases). The germline V gene encodes CDR1 SGHTA and CDR2 FQGNSA. Deletions cut 5 bases from V and 6 bases from J, with 17 bases between. The length of the CDR3 is 15 residues. The CDR3 loop is CASSAGRGRFQPQHF. The CDR3 DNA reads as TGTGCCAGCAGCGCTGGCAGGGGTCGGTTTCAGCCCCAGCATTTT.

The V gene is TRBV4-3, the J gene TRBJ1-3; 7 bases line up with TRBD1. V shed 0 bases and J 2 bases; nucleotides not matched to a gene: 10. The CDR3 has 18 residues. Germline values: CDR1 LGHNA, CDR2 YSLEER. The CDR3: CASSQDWQTGWTGNTIYF. DNA of the CDR3: TGCGCCAGCAGCCAAGATTGGCAGACAGGGTGGACTGGAAACACCATATATTTT.

This clone was recorded once. The rearrangement uses TRBV30 and TRBJ1-2; possibly TRBD1 for D (6 bases). This CDR3 region has 13 residues. The V end lost 2 bases, the J end lost 2 bases, and 9 bases lay between the germline ends. Germline values: CDR1 GTSNPN, CDR2 SVGIG (reference sequence). CDR3 amino acids: CAWSRTGNYGYTF. CDR3 in DNA: TGTGCCTGGAGTAGAACAGGGAACTATGGCTACACCTTC.

This clone occurred once. This chain joins TRBV28 and TRBJ2-3; 8 bases line up with TRBD1. The CDR3 is 14 residues long. The V and J ends lost 3 bases and 3 bases, in that order; junction bases with no gene match: 2. CDR1 and CDR2 (germline): MDHEN, SYDVKM. The CDR3 region has the DNA TGTGCCAGCAGTTTCGACAGGGGAACAGATACGCAGTATTTT. Translated, it gives CASSFDRGTDTQYF.

The V gene is TRBV9, the J gene TRBJ2-7, with 7 bases matching TRBD2. CDR3 size: 15 residues. Germline values: CDR1 SGDLS, CDR2 YYNGEE. Losses at the gene ends were 3 bases for V and 6 bases for J; bases not matched to a gene: 12. CDR3 region: CASSATSGGSSEQYF. In DNA form, the CDR3 reads TGTGCCAGCAGCGCTACTAGTGGCGGGAGCTCCGAGCAGTACTTC.